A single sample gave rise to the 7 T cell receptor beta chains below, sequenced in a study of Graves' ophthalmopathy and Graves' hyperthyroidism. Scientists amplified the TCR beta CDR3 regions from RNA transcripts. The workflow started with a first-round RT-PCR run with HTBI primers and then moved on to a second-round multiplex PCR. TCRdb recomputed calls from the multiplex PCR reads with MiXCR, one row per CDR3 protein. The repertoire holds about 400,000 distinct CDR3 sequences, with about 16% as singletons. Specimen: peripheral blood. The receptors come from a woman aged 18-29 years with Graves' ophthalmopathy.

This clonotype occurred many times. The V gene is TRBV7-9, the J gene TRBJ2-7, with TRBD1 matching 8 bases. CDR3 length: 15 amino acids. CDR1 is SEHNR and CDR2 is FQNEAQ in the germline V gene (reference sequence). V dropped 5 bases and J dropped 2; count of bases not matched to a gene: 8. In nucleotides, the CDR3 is TGTGCCAGCAGCCTCCCGAGCAGGGGGCCCTACGAGCAGTACTTC. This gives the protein CASSLPSRGPYEQYF.

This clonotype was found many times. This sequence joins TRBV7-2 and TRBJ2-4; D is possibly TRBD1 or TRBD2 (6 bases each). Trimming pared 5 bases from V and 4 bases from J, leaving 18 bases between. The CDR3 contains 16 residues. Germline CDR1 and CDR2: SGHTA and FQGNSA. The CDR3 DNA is TGTGCCAGCAGCCCCTTGGGGGGCGGGGAAAAAAACATTCAGTACTTC. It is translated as CASSPLGGGEKNIQYF.

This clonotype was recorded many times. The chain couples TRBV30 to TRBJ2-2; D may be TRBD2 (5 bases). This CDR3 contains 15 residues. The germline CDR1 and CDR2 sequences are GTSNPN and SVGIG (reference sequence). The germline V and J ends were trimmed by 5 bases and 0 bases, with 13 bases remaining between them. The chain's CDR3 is CAWALGISNTGELFF. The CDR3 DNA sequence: TGTGCCTGGGCACTCGGGATATCGAACACCGGGGAGCTGTTTTTT.

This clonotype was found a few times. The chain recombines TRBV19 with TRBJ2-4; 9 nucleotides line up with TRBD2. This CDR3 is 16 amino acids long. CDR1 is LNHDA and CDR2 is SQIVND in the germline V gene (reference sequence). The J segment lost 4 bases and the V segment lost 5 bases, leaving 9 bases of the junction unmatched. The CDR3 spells CASSRSGGTAKNIQYF. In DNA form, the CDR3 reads TGTGCCAGTAGTCGGAGCGGGGGGACCGCGAAAAACATTCAGTACTTC.

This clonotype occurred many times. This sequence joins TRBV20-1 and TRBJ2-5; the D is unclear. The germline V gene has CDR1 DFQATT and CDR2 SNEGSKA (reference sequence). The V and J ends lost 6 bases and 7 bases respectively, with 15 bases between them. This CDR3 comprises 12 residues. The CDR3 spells CSAPWDSGTQYF. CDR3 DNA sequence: TGCAGTGCCCCCTGGGATTCCGGGACCCAGTACTTC.

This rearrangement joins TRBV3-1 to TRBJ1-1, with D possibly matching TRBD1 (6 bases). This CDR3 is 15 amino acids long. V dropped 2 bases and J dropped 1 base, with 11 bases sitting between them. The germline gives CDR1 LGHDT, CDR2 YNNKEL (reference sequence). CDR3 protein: CASSQTGLENTEAFF. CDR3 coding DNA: TGTGCCAGCAGCCAAACAGGGTTGGAGAACACTGAAGCTTTCTTT.

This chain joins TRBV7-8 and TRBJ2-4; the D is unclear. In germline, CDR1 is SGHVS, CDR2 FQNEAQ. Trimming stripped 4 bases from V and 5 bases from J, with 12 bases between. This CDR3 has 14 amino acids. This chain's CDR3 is CASSSPRQQNIQYF. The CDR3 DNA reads TGTGCCAGCAGCTCCCCGAGGCAGCAAAACATTCAGTACTTC.